Presented here are 10 T cell receptor beta chains from one specimen sequenced in a study of spatial heterogeneity in lung cancer. This sample's time point: blood at routine non-recurrence follow-up after resection. TCRdb itself ran the 5' RACE reads through MiXCR, one entry per CDR3 protein. The sample records about 400 distinct CDR3 sequences, around 30% being singletons. The sequencing used PBMCs, collected at follow-up. Receptors were obtained from a male donor with early-stage non-small cell lung cancer.

This clonotype showed up just a few times. Because the library targeted alpha chains, this beta chain is an off-target read whose size means little. J is TRBJ2-3 and V is TRBV20-1, with D unresolved. Trimming removed 6 bases at V and 0 bases at J, with 10 bases between. The CDR3 length is 13 residues. Germline V lookup: CDR1 DFQATT, CDR2 SNEGSKA (reference sequence). The CDR3 loop is CSAAAVSTDTQYF. The CDR3 region has the DNA TGCAGTGCGGCGGCAGTAAGCACAGATACGCAGTATTTT.

Remarks on this clonotype: As an off-target read in a library built for alpha chains, this beta chain has a frequency of little significance. V and J are TRBV7-2 and TRBJ2-5, with TRBD1 identical over 8 bases. Germline trimming cut 1 base from V and 2 bases from J; bases unmatched to any gene: 6. This CDR3 is built from 16 residues. Germline V CDR1 and CDR2: SGHTA, FQGNSA. The DNA of the CDR3 is TGTGCCAGCAGCTTAGTCGACAGGGGCCATCAAGAGACCCAGTACTTC. Translating gives CASSLVDRGHQETQYF.

A word on this clonotype: Since it is a stray read in a library aimed at alpha chains, this beta chain has a size that is not meaningful. V is TRBV5-1 and J is TRBJ1-6, with a possible D match to TRBD1 (5 bases). Germline-derived CDR1 and CDR2 are SGHRS and YFSETQ. V was clipped by 0 bases and J by 9 bases, with 13 bases between them. The CDR3 is 15 residues long. CDR3: CASSLESLRGSPLHF. The CDR3 DNA is TGCGCCAGCAGCTTGGAGTCCTTAAGGGGTTCACCCCTCCACTTT.

Worth noting for this clonotype: This beta chain lies outside the target of a library built for alpha chains; its clone size means little. The CDR3 coding sequence is TGTGCCAGCAGCTCAGACAGGGAGAGCTCCTACGAGCAGTACTTC. It codes for CASSSDRESSYEQYF. The chain employs TRBV6-5 and TRBJ2-7; 7 bases are a match to TRBD1. This CDR3 is built from 15 residues. Germline V gene data show CDR1 as MNHEY and CDR2 as SVGAGI. V was clipped by 6 bases and J by 0 bases; unmatched bases: 8.

By share, this clonotype counts as medium-sized. In a library made to pick up alpha chains, this beta chain is a stray read with a size that means little. The V and J genes are TRBV19 and TRBJ2-7; TRBD1 aligns across 8 bases. Germline V gene sequence: CDR1 LNHDA, CDR2 SQIVND (reference sequence). The trim removed 4 bases at V and 7 bases at J, leaving 9 bases unmatched. The CDR3 runs to 14 residues. The CDR3 DNA reads as TGTGCCAGTAGTACCGGGACAGGTTTAGGAGAGCAGTACTTC. Its protein is CASSTGTGLGEQYF.

On this clonotype itself: This beta chain represents an off-target read in a library built for alpha chains; its size is of limited meaning. V gene TRBV20-1 combines with J gene TRBJ2-3; D perhaps matches TRBD1 (6 bases). From germline, CDR1 is DFQATT and CDR2 SNEGSKA (reference sequence). The CDR3 is made up of 11 amino acids. V lost 6 bases, J lost 4 bases, and 8 bases lay in between. The CDR3 here is CSAGHPDTQYF. The DNA for the CDR3 is TGCAGTGCGGGACACCCAGATACGCAGTATTTT.

Concerning this clonotype: For a library built for alpha chains, this beta chain is a stray read; little rests on its size. CDR3: CASSWGQGGEQYF. The CDR3 nucleotides are TGTGCCAGCAGTTGGGGACAGGGAGGCGAGCAGTACTTC. J is TRBJ2-7 and V is TRBV6-5; 9 positions match TRBD1. This CDR3 contains 13 residues. J lost 6 bases, V lost 4 bases, and 4 bases had no gene match. Per germline, CDR1 MNHEY and CDR2 SVGAGI.

Points on this clonotype: The library was designed around alpha chains, so this beta chain is a stray read whose abundance carries little weight. The chain uses TRBV6-2 or TRBV6-3 and TRBJ2-5; D perhaps matches TRBD1 (6 bases). Germline CDR1 MNHEY, CDR2 SVGEGT. This CDR3 region has 14 residues. Between the trimmed V and J ends, which lost 5 bases and 2 bases, there was a span of 12 bases. This chain's CDR3 is CASSPGHPQETQYF. The CDR3 DNA sequence: TGTGCCAGCAGTCCGGGACACCCACAAGAGACCCAGTACTTC.

This clonotype ranks as medium-sized. Since it is a stray read in a library aimed at alpha chains, this beta chain has a size that is not meaningful. This chain links TRBV15 with TRBJ2-3; no clear D. CDR3 length: 14 residues. Trimming removed 1 base from V and 2 bases from J, with 7 bases in between. Germline CDR1 and CDR2: LNHNV and YYDKDF (reference sequence). CDR3 bases: TGTGCCACCAGCAGAGTTCGGGTCACAGATACGCAGTATTTT. Protein: CATSRVRVTDTQYF. Complete variable domain (other parts from reference TRBV15 and TRBJ2-3): DAMVIQNPRYQVTQFGKPVTLSCSQTLNHNVMYWYQQKSSQAPKLLFHYYDKDFNNEADTPDNFQSRRPNTSFCFLDIRSPGLGDTAMYLCATSRVRVTDTQYFGPGTRLTVL.

In the case of this clonotype: As an off-target read in a library built for alpha chains, this beta chain has a frequency of little significance. This chain connects TRBV27 to TRBJ2-7; 10 bases match TRBD1. Germline CDR1 is MNHEY and CDR2 is SMNVEV (reference sequence). The CDR3 has 14 amino acids. V lost 6 bases and J lost 4; bases outside the gene matches: 6. The CDR3 reads CASSGDRGMYEQYF. The CDR3 region has the DNA TGTGCCAGCAGCGGGGACAGGGGCATGTACGAGCAGTACTTC.